This T cell receptor beta chain was recorded in a study of OX40 agonist ivuxolimab in advanced cancers. General notes on the study: Ivuxolimab was an agonistic, fully human IgG2 monoclonal antibody directed against OX40 (CD134), a costimulatory receptor. Peripheral TCRbeta sequencing was intended to test whether TCR sequence diversity was altered and clonal T-cell expansion was caused by ivuxolimab. Intravenous ivuxolimab was administered to patients every 2 weeks at six dose levels: 0.01, 0.1, 0.3, 1.5, 3 and 10 mg/kg. The monotherapy dose-escalation portion (N of about 49 patients) of the phase I ivuxolimab trial is reported in the paper. In the dose-escalation cohort, roughly 80% of patients were male, and the mean age was roughly 60 years, with a range of about 23 to 80. Among the roughly 54 dose-escalation patients, about 19 had hepatocellular carcinoma, around 15 melanoma, 9 renal cell carcinoma and 9 head and neck cancer. Partial responses occurred in three dose-escalation patients, of whom one had hepatocellular carcinoma and two had cutaneous melanoma. Prior anti-PD-1, anti-PD-L1 or anti-CTLA-4 therapy was permitted, and checkpoint inhibitors had been received by about 36% of dose-escalation patients.

Comment on this clone: Its antigen is still unknown. Base qualities are not recorded, but no much larger clone differs from it by a single base.

The trial excluded patients who had a history of autoimmune disease or were on systemic immunosuppression. Peripheral blood for TCR sequencing was collected from all dose cohorts at baseline, on cycle 4 day 1, and on cycle 7 day 1. Samples came from an open-label, multicenter, first-in-human phase I dose-escalation trial of ivuxolimab. The trial enrolled adults with locally advanced or metastatic head and neck squamous cell, hepatocellular, melanoma or renal cell carcinoma. Before TCR sequencing, CD4+ T cells and CD8+ T cells were sorted from peripheral blood as separate populations. CDR1 and CDR2 (LGHNT, FRNRAP) derive from the germline V gene. V is reduced by 5 bases and J by 1 base, leaving a spacing of 12 bases between them. The CDR3 spans 15 residues, from the cysteine through the phenylalanine. This entry keeps only the CDR3 DNA: 45 bases, framed from base 1. Results and caveats for the whole study, not just this receptor: Antigen specificity was not determined for the clonally expanded peripheral T cells. Clonal expansion of both CD4+ and CD8+ blood T cells was observed from baseline to week 6 at doses 0.1 to 3.0 mg/kg. After ivuxolimab, expanded clones were on average more numerous among CD8+ T cells than among CD4+ T cells. Low levels of normalized T-cell clonal expansion were also seen in some patients who did not respond. In the 0.1-3.0 mg/kg groups, partial responders were among the patients with the lowest normalized peripheral clonal expansion, particularly in CD8+ T cells.

For sequencing of the TCRbeta CDR3 region, genomic DNA was extracted from the sorted cells. The immunoSEQ Assay was used to sequence the TCRbeta CDR3 regions. The clones in this table, taken by TCRdb from immuneACCESS, are in-frame only. Not every clone is retained; where verified, under half of the shortfall comes from an unresolved V gene, and the cause of the rest is unknown. Present in this sample are 35,000 to 45,000 clones, more than 75% of which were seen just once. The ten largest account for approximately 32% of the sample. The chain joins TRBV12-5 to TRBJ2-1; matching of 5 bases hints at TRBD2 as the D gene. This TCR derives from an adult with an advanced solid tumor such as melanoma, head and neck, liver or kidney cancer. The sequencing used CD4+ or CD8+ T cells sorted from blood, collected in a trial of the OX40 agonist ivuxolimab. The DNA reads TGTGCTAGTGGTCCCCGAGGGTGGTCCTACAATGAGCAGTTCTTC. The resulting protein is CASGPRGWSYNEQFF.